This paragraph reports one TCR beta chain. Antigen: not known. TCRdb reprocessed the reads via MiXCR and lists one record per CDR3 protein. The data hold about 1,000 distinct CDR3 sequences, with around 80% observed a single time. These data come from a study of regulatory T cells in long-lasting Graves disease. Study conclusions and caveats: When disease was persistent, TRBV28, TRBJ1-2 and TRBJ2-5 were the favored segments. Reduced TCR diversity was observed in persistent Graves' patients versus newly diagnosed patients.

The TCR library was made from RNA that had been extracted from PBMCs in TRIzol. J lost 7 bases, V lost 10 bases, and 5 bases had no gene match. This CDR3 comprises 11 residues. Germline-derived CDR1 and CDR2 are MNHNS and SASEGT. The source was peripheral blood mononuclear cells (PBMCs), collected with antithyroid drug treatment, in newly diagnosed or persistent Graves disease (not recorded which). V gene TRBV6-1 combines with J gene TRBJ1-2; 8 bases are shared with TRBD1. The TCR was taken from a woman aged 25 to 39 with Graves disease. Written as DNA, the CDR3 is TGTGCCACCGGACAGGGCGTTGGCTACACCTTC. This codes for CATGQGVGYTF.